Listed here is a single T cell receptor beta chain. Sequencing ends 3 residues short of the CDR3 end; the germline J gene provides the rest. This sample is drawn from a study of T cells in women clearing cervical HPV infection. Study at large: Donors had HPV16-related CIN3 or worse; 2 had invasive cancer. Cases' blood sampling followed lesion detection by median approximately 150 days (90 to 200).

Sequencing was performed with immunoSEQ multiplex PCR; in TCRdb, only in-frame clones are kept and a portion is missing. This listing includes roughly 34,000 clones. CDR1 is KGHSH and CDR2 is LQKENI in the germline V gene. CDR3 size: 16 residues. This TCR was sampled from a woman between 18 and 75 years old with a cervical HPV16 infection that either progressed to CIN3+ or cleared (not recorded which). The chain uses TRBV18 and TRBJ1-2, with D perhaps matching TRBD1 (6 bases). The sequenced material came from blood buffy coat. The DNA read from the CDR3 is TGTGCCAGCTCACCACGCGGGGGGGCCGTCACAGATACC. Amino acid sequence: CASSPRGGAVTDT. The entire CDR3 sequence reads CASSPRGGAVTDTYTF.